One TCR beta chain is described in this entry. The antigen remains undetermined. V was clipped by 5 bases and J by 3 bases, with 10 bases between them. This CDR3 spans 14 amino acids. Germline assignment: CDR1 SGHNT and CDR2 YENEEA. These data come from a study of identical twins. MiXCR, applied by TCRdb to the 5' RACE reads, yields one record per CDR3 protein. Among about 470,000 distinct CDR3 sequences listed, roughly a quarter were seen once. Whole-study findings and limits: Beta out-of-frame sequences displayed a weaker excess of sharing between twins.

The same sample was also used in a study of T cells expressing NK-cell markers. That source adds: Sorted CD3+CD56-NKG2C+, CD3+CD56+NKG2C+ and CD3+CD56+NKG2C- T cells supplied the TCR beta repertoires. Eight donors were sequenced, of whom seven were HCMV-seropositive, while the remaining one was HCMV-seronegative.

This chain connects TRBV11-3 to TRBJ2-2; a possible D gene is TRBD1 (5 bases). The sequence derives from a woman aged 18 to 35 in good health. The sequenced sample consisted of CD4+ T cells sorted from blood. CDR3 sequence: CASSNKGHTGELFF. CDR3 DNA: TGTGCCAGCAGCAACAAGGGGCACACCGGGGAGCTGTTTTTT.